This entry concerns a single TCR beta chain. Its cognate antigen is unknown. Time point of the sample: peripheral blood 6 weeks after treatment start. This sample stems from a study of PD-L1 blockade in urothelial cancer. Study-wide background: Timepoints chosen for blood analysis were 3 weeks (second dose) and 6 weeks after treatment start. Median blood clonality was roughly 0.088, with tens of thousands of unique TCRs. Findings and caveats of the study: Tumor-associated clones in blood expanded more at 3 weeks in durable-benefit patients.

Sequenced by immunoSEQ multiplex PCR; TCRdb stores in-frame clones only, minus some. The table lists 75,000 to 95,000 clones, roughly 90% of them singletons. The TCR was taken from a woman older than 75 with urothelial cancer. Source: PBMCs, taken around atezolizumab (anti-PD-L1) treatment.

The CDR3 sequence: CASSPSSVFYGYTF. The CDR3, as DNA: TGTGCCAGCAGCCCTTCGTCGGTTTTCTATGGCTACACCTTC. V usage is TRBV7-8 and J usage is TRBJ1-2, with no clear D. V lost 5 bases, J lost 4 bases, and 14 bases lay in between. Germline V gene sequence: CDR1 SGHVS, CDR2 FQNEAQ. This CDR3 contains 14 residues.